This entry lists 20 T cell receptor beta chains sequenced from one sample in a study of T cell repertoires in cytomegalovirus infection. In TCRdb, the reads were re-called with MiXCR into one record per CDR3 protein. The sample has about 920,000 distinct CDR3 sequences; about 33% are singletons. Antigen specificity for these receptors is unknown. Sequencing was performed on cultured CD8+ T cells from PBMCs, taken from culture after CMV antigen stimulation. These receptors originate from a human donor in good health (CMV status not recorded). Some clones in this sample may be carry-over from other donors' samples.

V and J are TRBV6-2 or TRBV6-3 and TRBJ1-1, with D hard to call. The CDR3 has 16 residues. V was clipped by 1 base and J by 3 bases, with 15 bases between them. Germline assignment: CDR1 MNHEY and CDR2 SVGEGT. In nucleotides, the CDR3 is TGTGCCAGCAGTTACTTACTATCCGGGGTGGACACTGAAGCTTTCTTT. Residues: CASSYLLSGVDTEAFF.

The chain carries TRBV4-1 and TRBJ1-3; TRBD1 matches at 7 bases. Germline V lookup: CDR1 MGHRA, CDR2 YSYEKL. The CDR3 totals 15 residues. The ends lost 6 bases at V and 5 bases at J; junction bases unmatched: 10. The CDR3 here is CASSPDRARRNTIYF. As DNA, the CDR3 is TGCGCCAGCAGTCCTGACAGGGCCAGAAGAAACACCATATATTTT.

This clonotype appeared many times. For the CDR3, the DNA is TGTGCCAGCAGTTTACCAGGGCAAGAGACCCAGTACTTC. It encodes CASSLPGQETQYF. V gene TRBV12-3 or TRBV12-4 combines with J gene TRBJ2-5; TRBD1 might be the D (5 bases). The CDR3 runs 13 residues. Between the trimmed V and J ends, which lost 2 bases and 2 bases, there was a span of 6 bases.

The chain carries TRBV2 and TRBJ1-2; TRBD1 might be the D (5 bases). Trimming stripped 2 bases from V and 0 bases from J, with 13 bases between. The CDR3 length is 16 residues. Per germline, CDR1 SNHLY and CDR2 FYNNEI. CDR3 amino acids: CASSEKGLRTNYGYTF. CDR3 bases: TGTGCCAGCAGTGAAAAGGGACTGAGGACTAACTATGGCTACACCTTC.

Only a few counts were recorded for this clonotype. The chain has TRBV7-6 and TRBJ2-2; 11 bases align to TRBD2. Germline V gene data show CDR1 as SGHVS and CDR2 as FNYEAQ. The CDR3 consists of 18 residues. The J segment lost 0 bases and the V segment lost 5 bases, leaving 8 bases of the junction unmatched. Here the CDR3 reads CASSPYLAGGSNTGELFF. CDR3 nucleotides: TGTGCCAGCAGCCCTTACCTAGCGGGGGGATCGAACACCGGGGAGCTGTTTTTT.

V usage is TRBV19 and J usage is TRBJ2-7, with 7 bases matching TRBD1. Germline assignment: CDR1 LNHDA and CDR2 SQIVND (reference sequence). The CDR3 is made up of 14 amino acids. The trim removed 10 bases at V and 3 bases at J, leaving 12 bases unmatched. The CDR3: CATTRDSDVYEQYF. The CDR3 DNA sequence: TGTGCCACCACCCGGGACAGCGACGTCTACGAGCAGTACTTC.

V usage is TRBV7-9 and J usage is TRBJ2-3, with D maybe TRBD2 (6 bases). The CDR3 is 15 residues long. V was clipped by 6 bases and J by 0 bases, with 13 bases between them. Looked up from germline, CDR1 is SEHNR and CDR2 is FQNEAQ (reference sequence). CDR3 protein: CASRGPGLSTDTQYF. The CDR3 DNA sequence: TGTGCCAGCAGAGGCCCGGGACTTAGCACAGATACGCAGTATTTT.

This clonotype was counted between two and nine times. The V and J genes are TRBV5-6 and TRBJ1-6, with D possibly being TRBD1 (6 bases). Germline V gene sequence: CDR1 SGHDT, CDR2 YYEEEE. V shed 1 base and J shed 9 bases, with 11 bases lying between them. The CDR3 loop spans 14 amino acids. Here the CDR3 DNA reads TGTGCCAGCAGCTTGATGGGGGCCGGTTCACCCCTCCACTTT. It codes for CASSLMGAGSPLHF.

This chain uses TRBV11-2 with TRBJ1-1; D possibly corresponds to TRBD1 (6 bases). Germline lookup yields CDR1 SGHAT and CDR2 FQNNGV. With 2 bases removed from V and 6 bases from J, the gap between germline ends came to 13 bases. The CDR3 is made up of 14 amino acids. DNA for the CDR3: TGTGCCAGCAGCTTACAGGGGTGGGGCGCTGAAGCTTTCTTT. It translates to CASSLQGWGAEAFF.

The gene calls are TRBV7-2 and TRBJ2-1, with D maybe TRBD1 (6 bases). The CDR3 covers 15 residues. The V and J ends lost 1 base and 9 bases respectively, with 16 bases between them. Germline values: CDR1 SGHTA, CDR2 FQGNSA. CDR3 in amino acids: CASSLDRAYEPEQFF. CDR3 sequence (DNA): TGTGCCAGCAGCTTAGACAGGGCGTATGAACCTGAGCAGTTCTTC.

A few counts support this clonotype. V is TRBV7-6 and J is TRBJ1-3; 8 bases are shared with TRBD1. The CDR3 loop spans 15 amino acids. V lost 4 bases, J lost 3 bases, and 5 bases stayed unmatched. CDR1 and CDR2 from the germline V gene are SGHVS and FNYEAQ. CDR3 region: CASSSVDRVGNTIYF. Written as DNA, the CDR3 is TGTGCCAGCAGCTCGGTGGACAGGGTTGGAAACACCATATATTTT.

The rearrangement uses TRBV27 and TRBJ1-1, with D perhaps matching TRBD1 (5 bases). CDR1 and CDR2 (germline): MNHEY, SMNVEV (reference sequence). There are 13 residues in the CDR3. Trimming cost V 5 bases and J 1 base, with 8 bases left between them. CDR3 bases: TGTGCCAGCAGTGGGGGTGAGAACACTGAAGCTTTCTTT. This encodes CASSGGENTEAFF.

V gene TRBV2 combines with J gene TRBJ2-3, with D possibly called TRBD1 or TRBD2 (6 bases each). The length of the CDR3 is 13 residues. Germline values: CDR1 SNHLY, CDR2 FYNNEI. The ends were cut back, 11 bases at V and 2 bases at J, with 14 bases in the middle. CDR3 sequence: CALRGQNTDTQYF. The CDR3 bases are TGTGCCTTACGGGGGCAGAACACAGATACGCAGTATTTT.

The V gene is TRBV4-1, the J gene TRBJ1-5; no clear D. Germline V lookup: CDR1 MGHRA, CDR2 YSYEKL. The CDR3 has 17 residues. The germline V and J ends were trimmed by 0 bases and 0 bases, with 12 bases remaining between them. The CDR3 DNA reads as TGCGCCAGCAGCCAAGATAGGGCGGAGTATAGCAATCAGCCCCAGCATTTT. Amino acid sequence: CASSQDRAEYSNQPQHF.

Only a few counts were recorded for this clonotype. The rearrangement links TRBV12-3 or TRBV12-4 to TRBJ2-4, with D tentatively TRBD1 or TRBD2 (6 bases each). Deletions cut 7 bases from V and 2 bases from J, with 30 bases between. The CDR3 consists of 20 residues. DNA of the CDR3: TGTGCCAGCACCGGTTTGGTTGGGCAAGGGGGGCGCCAAACCAAAAACATTCAGTACTTC. This sequence encodes CASTGLVGQGGRQTKNIQYF.

The chain employs TRBV7-4 and TRBJ1-3; no definite D call. Trimming removed 5 bases from V and 4 bases from J, with 18 bases in between. The CDR3 consists of 16 residues. CDR1 and CDR2 from the germline V gene are SGHVT and SQSDAQ. CDR3 loop: CASSPTDAGVGNTIYF. In DNA, the CDR3 is TGTGCCAGCAGCCCCACCGACGCGGGCGTAGGAAACACCATATATTTT.

This clonotype was seen a handful of times. V is TRBV19 and J is TRBJ1-1; 7 nucleotides line up with TRBD1. CDR3 size: 14 residues. Germline lookup yields CDR1 LNHDA and CDR2 SQIVND (reference sequence). The junction had 9 bases not matched to a gene; V was cut back by 4 bases and J by 7 bases. CDR3 nucleotides: TGTGCCAGTAGTACAGCCCTGGACAGGTTTGAAGCTTTCTTT. Its translation is CASSTALDRFEAFF.

The V gene is TRBV7-9, the J gene TRBJ2-7; the D is unclear. Germline-derived CDR1 and CDR2 are SEHNR and FQNEAQ (reference sequence). V lost 4 bases and J lost 2, with 9 bases in between. This CDR3 is 13 amino acids long. CDR3 sequence reads: CASSSASTYEQYF. CDR3 DNA sequence: TGTGCCAGCAGCTCCGCCAGCACCTACGAGCAGTACTTC.

Only one count was recorded for this clonotype. Written as DNA, the CDR3 is TGCAGTGCTATGGGGGCCTACGAGCAGTACGTC. Its translation is CSAMGAYEQYV. This sequence joins TRBV20-1 and TRBJ2-7; D might be TRBD1 or TRBD2, each matching 5 bases. Germline V CDR1 and CDR2: DFQATT, SNEGSKA (reference sequence). The CDR3 covers 11 residues. Trimming left V 4 bases short and J 2 bases short, with 6 bases between.

The chain recombines TRBV7-6 with TRBJ2-6; D is ambiguous. The germline CDR1 and CDR2 sequences are SGHVS and FNYEAQ. V was cut by 7 bases and J by 4 bases, with 17 bases left in between. The CDR3 sequence is 16 residues long. CDR3 nucleotide sequence: TGTGCCAGCATCCGGCAGCTCGCGGACGGGGCCAACGTCCTGACTTTC. Protein: CASIRQLADGANVLTF.